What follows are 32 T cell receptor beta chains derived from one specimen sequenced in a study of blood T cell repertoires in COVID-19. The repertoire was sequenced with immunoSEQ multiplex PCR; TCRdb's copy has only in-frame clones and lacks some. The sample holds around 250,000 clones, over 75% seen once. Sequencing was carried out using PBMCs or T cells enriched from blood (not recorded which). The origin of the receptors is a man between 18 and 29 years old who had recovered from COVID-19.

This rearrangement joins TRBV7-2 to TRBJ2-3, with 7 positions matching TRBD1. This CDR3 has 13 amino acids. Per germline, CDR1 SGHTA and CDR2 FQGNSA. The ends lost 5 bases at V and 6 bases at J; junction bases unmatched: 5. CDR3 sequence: CASSTGQTDTQYF. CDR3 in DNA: TGTGCCAGCAGCACGGGACAGACGGATACGCAGTATTTT.

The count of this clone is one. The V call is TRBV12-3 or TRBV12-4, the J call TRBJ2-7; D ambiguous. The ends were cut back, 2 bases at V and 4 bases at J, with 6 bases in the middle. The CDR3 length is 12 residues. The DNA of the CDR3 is TGTGCCAGCAGTTTAACGGTGTACGAGCAGTACTTC. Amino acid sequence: CASSLTVYEQYF.

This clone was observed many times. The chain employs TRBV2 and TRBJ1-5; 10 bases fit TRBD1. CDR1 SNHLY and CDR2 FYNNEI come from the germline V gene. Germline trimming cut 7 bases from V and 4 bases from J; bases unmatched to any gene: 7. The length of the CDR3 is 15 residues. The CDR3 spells CASTTGTGANQPQHF. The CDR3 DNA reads TGTGCCAGCACTACCGGGACAGGGGCGAATCAGCCCCAGCATTTT.

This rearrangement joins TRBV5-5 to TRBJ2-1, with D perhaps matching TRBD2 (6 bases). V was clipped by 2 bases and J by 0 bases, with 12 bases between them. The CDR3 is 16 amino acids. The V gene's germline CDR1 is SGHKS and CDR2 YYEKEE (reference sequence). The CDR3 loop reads CASSFGGEISYNEQFF. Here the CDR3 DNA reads TGTGCCAGCAGCTTTGGAGGGGAAATCTCCTACAATGAGCAGTTCTTC.

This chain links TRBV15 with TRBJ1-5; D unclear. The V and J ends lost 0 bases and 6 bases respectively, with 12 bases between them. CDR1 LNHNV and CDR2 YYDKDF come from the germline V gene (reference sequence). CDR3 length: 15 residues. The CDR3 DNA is TGTGCCACCAGCAGAGATGGGAGTGGGAGTCAGCCCCAGCATTTT. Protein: CATSRDGSGSQPQHF.

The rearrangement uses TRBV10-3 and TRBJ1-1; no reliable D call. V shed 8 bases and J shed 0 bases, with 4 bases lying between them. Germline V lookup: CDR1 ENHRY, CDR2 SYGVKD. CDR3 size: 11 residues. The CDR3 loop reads CAIAMNTEAFF. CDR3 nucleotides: TGTGCCATCGCGATGAACACTGAAGCTTTCTTT.

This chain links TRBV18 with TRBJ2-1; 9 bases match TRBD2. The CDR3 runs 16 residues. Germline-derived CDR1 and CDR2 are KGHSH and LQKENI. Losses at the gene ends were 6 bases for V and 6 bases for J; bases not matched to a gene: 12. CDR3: CASSTGASGNSNEQFF. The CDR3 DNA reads TGTGCCAGCTCCACGGGGGCTAGCGGGAATTCCAATGAGCAGTTCTTC.

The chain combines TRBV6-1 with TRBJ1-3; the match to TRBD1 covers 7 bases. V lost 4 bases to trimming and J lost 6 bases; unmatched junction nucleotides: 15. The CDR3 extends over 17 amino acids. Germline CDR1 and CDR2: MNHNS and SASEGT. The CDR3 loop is CASSARPPTGSENTIYF. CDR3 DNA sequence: TGTGCCAGCAGTGCCCGACCCCCGACAGGGTCCGAAAACACCATATATTTT.

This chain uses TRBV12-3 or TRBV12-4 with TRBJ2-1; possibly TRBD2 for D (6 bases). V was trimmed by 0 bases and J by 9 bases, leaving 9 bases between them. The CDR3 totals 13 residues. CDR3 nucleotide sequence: TGTGCCAGCAGTTTAGCGGGGGGTCGTGAGCAGTTCTTC. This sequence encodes CASSLAGGREQFF.

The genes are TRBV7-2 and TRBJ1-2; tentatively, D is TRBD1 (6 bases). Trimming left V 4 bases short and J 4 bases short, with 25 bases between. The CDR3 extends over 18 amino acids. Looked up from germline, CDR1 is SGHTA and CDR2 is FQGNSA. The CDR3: CASSSASGRGAVTYGYTF. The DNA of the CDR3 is TGTGCCAGCAGCTCTGCCTCGGGGCGGGGGGCCGTCACCTATGGCTACACCTTC.

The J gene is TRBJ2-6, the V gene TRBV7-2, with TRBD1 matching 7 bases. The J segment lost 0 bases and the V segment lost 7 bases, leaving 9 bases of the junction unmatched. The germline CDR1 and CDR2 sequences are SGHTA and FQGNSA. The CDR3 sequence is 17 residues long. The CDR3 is CASTQGQTLSGANVLTF. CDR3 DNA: TGTGCCAGCACCCAGGGACAGACCCTCTCTGGGGCCAACGTCCTGACTTTC.

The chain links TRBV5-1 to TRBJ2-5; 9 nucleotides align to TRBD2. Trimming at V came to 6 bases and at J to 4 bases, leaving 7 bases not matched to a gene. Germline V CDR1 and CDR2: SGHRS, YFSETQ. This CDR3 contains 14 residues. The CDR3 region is CASTGLAFRETQYF. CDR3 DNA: TGCGCCAGCACGGGACTAGCTTTCCGAGAGACCCAGTACTTC.

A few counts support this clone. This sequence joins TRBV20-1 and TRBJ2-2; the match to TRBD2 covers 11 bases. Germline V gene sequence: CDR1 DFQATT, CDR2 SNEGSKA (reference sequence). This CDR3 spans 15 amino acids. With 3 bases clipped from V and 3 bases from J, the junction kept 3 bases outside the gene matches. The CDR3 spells CSASLSGRDTGELFF. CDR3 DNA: TGCAGTGCTAGTCTTAGCGGGAGGGACACCGGGGAGCTGTTTTTT.

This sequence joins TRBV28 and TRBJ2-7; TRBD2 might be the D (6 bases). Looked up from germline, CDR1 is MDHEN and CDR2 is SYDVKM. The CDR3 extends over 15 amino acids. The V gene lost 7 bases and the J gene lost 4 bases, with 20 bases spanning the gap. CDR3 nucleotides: TGTGCCAGCATCCAACCGGGGGATAGAAGTTACGAGCAGTACTTC. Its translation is CASIQPGDRSYEQYF. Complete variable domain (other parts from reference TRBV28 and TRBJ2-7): DVKVTQSSRYLVKRTGEKVFLECVQDMDHENMFWYRQDPGLGLRLIYFSYDVKMKEKGDIPEGYSVSREKKERFSLILESASTNQTSMYLCASIQPGDRSYEQYFGPGTRLTVT.

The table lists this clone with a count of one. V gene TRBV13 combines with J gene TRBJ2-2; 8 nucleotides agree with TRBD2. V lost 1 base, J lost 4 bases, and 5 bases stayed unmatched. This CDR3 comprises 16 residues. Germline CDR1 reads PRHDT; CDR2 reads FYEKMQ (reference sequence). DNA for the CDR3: TGTGCCAGCAGCTTAGTACTAGCGGAGACCACCGGGGAGCTGTTTTTT. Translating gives CASSLVLAETTGELFF.

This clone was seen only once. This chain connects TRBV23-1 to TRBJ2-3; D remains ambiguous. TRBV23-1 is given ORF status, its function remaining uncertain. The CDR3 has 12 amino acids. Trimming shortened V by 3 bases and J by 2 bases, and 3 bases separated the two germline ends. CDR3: CASSHNTDTQYF. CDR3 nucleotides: TGCGCCAGCAGTCACAACACAGATACGCAGTATTTT.

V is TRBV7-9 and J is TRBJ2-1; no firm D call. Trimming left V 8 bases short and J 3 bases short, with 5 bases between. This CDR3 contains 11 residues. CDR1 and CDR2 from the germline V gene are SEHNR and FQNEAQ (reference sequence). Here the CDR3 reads CASRNYNEQFF. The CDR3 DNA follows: TGTGCCAGCCGTAACTACAATGAGCAGTTCTTC.

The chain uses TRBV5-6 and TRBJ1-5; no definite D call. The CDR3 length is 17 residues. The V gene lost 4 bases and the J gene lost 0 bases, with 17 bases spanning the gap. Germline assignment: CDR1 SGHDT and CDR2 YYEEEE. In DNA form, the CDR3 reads TGTGCCAGCAGCCCGTGGTTGGGAGGGCCTAGCAATCAGCCCCAGCATTTT. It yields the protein CASSPWLGGPSNQPQHF.

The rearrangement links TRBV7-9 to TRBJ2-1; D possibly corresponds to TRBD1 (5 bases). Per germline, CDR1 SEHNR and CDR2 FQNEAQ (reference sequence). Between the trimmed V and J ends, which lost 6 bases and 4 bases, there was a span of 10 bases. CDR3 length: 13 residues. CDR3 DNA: TGTGCCAGCAGACCAACAGGTTACAATGAGCAGTTCTTC. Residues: CASRPTGYNEQFF.

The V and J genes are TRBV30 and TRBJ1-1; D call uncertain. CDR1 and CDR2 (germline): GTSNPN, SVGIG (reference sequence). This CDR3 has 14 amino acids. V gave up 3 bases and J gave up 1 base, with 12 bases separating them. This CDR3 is CAWRTRHQNTEAFF. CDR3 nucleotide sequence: TGTGCCTGGAGGACGAGACACCAGAACACTGAAGCTTTCTTT.

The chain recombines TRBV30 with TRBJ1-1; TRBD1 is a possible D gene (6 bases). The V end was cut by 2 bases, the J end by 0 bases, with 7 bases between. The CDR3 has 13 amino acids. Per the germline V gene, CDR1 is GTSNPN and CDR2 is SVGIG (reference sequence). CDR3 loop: CAWSTGLNTEAFF. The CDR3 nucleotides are TGTGCCTGGAGTACAGGGTTGAACACTGAAGCTTTCTTT.

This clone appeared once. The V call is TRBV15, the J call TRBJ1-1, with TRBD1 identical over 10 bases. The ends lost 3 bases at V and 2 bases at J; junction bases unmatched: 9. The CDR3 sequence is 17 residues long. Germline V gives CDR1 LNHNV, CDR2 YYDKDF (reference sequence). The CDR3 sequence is CATSSAMWTGGNTEAFF. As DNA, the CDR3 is TGTGCCACCAGCAGCGCTATGTGGACAGGGGGTAACACTGAAGCTTTCTTT.

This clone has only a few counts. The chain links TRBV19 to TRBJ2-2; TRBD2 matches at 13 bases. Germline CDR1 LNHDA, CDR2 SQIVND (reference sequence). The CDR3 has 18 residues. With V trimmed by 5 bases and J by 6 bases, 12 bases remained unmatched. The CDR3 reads CASSLTGLAGLRAGELFF. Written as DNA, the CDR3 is TGTGCCAGTAGTTTAACGGGACTAGCGGGACTAAGGGCCGGGGAGCTGTTTTTT. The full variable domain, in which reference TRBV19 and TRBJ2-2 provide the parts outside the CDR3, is DGGITQSPKYLFRKEGQNVTLSCEQNLNHDAMYWYRQDPGQGLRLIYYSQIVNDFQKGDIAEGYSVSREKKESFPLTVTSAQKNPTAFYLCASSLTGLAGLRAGELFFGEGSRLTVL.

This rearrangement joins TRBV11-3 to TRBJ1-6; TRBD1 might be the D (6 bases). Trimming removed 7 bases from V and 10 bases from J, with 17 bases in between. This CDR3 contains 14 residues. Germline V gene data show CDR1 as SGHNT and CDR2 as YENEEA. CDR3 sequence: CASNQGRGTSPLHF. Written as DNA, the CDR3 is TGTGCCAGCAACCAGGGCAGGGGAACGTCACCCCTCCACTTT.

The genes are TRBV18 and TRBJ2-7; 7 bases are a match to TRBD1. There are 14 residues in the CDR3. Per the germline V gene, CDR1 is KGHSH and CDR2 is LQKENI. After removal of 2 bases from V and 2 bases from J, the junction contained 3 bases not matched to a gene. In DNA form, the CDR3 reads TGTGCCAGCTCACCAGCGACAGGGACCTACGAGCAGTACTTC. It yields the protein CASSPATGTYEQYF.

The CDR3 DNA is TGTGCCAGCAGCCAAGACGCGGGGCCCTACGAGCAGTACTTC. It codes for CASSQDAGPYEQYF. The gene calls are TRBV3-1 (or the pseudogene TRBV3-2) and TRBJ2-7, with D tentatively TRBD2 (6 bases). CDR3 length equals 14 residues. Germline CDR1 LGHDT, CDR2 YNNKEL (reference sequence). V shed 0 bases and J shed 2 bases, with 8 bases lying between them.

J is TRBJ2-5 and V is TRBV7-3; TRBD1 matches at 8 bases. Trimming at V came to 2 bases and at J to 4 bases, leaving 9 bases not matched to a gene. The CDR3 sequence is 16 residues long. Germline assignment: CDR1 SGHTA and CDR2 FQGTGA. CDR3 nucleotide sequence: TGTGCCAGCAGCTTACTCCCTCAGGGGGCGGGAGAGACCCAGTACTTC. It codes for CASSLLPQGAGETQYF. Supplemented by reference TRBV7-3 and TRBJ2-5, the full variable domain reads GAGVSQTPSNKVTEKGKYVELRCDPISGHTALYWYRQSLGQGPEFLIYFQGTGAADDSGLPNDRFFAVRPEGSVSTLKIQRTERGDSAVYLCASSLLPQGAGETQYFGPGTRLLVL.

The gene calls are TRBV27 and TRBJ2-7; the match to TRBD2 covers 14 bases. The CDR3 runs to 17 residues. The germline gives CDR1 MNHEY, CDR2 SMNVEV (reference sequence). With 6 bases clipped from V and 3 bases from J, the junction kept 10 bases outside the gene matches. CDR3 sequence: CASRSGTSGRDDYEQYF. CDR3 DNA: TGTGCCAGCAGGAGCGGGACTAGCGGGAGAGATGACTACGAGCAGTACTTC.

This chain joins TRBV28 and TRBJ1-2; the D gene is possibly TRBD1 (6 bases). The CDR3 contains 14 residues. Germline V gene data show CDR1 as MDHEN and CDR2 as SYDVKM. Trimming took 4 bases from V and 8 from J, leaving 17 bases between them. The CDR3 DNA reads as TGTGCCAGCAGTTCCGCAGGGGAGTCGCGCGGCTACACCTTC. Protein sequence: CASSSAGESRGYTF.

The CDR3 loop reads CASSSQGTGNQPQHF. The CDR3 DNA reads TGTGCCAGCAGTTCTCAGGGGACGGGCAATCAGCCCCAGCATTTT. This chain uses TRBV6-2 or TRBV6-3 with TRBJ1-5; a weak D match, TRBD1 (6 bases). CDR3 length equals 15 residues. Germline values: CDR1 MNHEY, CDR2 SVGEGT. V was clipped by 4 bases and J by 2 bases, with 12 bases between them.

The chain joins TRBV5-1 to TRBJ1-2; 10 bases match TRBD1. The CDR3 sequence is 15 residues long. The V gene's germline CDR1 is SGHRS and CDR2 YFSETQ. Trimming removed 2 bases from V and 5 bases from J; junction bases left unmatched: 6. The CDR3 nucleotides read TGCGCCAGCAGCTTCGGGACAGGGGTTAAGTATGGCTACACCTTC. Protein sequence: CASSFGTGVKYGYTF. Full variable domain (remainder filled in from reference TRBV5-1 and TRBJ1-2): KAGVTQTPRYLIKTRGQQVTLSCSPISGHRSVSWYQQTPGQGLQFLFEYFSETQRNKGNFPGRFSGRQFSNSRSEMNVSTLELGDSALYLCASSFGTGVKYGYTFGSGTRLTVV.

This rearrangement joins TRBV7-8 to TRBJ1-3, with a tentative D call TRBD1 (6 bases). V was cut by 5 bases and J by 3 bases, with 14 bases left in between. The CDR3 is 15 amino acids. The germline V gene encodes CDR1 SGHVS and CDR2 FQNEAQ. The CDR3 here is CASSPQQGFGNTIYF. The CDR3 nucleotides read TGTGCCAGCAGCCCTCAGCAGGGGTTTGGAAACACCATATATTTT. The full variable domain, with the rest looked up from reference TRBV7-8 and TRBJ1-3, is GAGVSQSPRYKVAKRGQDVALRCDPISGHVSLFWYQQALGQGPEFLTYFQNEAQLDKSGLPSDRFFAERPEGSVSTLKIQRTQQEDSAVYLCASSPQQGFGNTIYFGEGSWLTVV.